The rows below give T cell receptor beta chains drawn from one sample of a study of neurological immune-mediated disorders. TCRdb itself ran the 5' RACE reads through MiXCR, one entry per CDR3 protein. The sample yields roughly 80,000 distinct CDR3 sequences, approximately 9.4% seen once. The sequencing sample was made of PBMCs. The receptors stem from a man in his forties or fifties in good health. Both conserved end residues are part of each CDR3. The D gene is left open where the match is weak. Where a row states a size, it is once, few, many or the class of an expanded clone; other rows omit it.

clone_size d_call j_call v_call cdr3_nt cdr3_aa
- - TRBJ2-4 TRBV11-2 TGTGCCAGCAGCCAACCATCAGTCGGGGGCGACACTATTACAGCCAAAAACATTCAGTACTTC CASSQPSVGGDTITAKNIQYF
many - TRBJ2-3 TRBV7-9 TGTGCCAGCAGGGATGGGACCACAGATACGCAGTATTTT CASRDGTTDTQYF
- - TRBJ1-5 TRBV5-8 TGTGCCAGCAGCCCACGCGGGGGATCAGGGAATCAGCCCAAGCATTTT CASSPRGGSGNQPKHF
many TRBD2 TRBJ2-1 TRBV29-1 TGCAGCGTTGCAATAGCGGGGGTGTCCATCCATCCCAATGAGCAGTTCTTC CSVAIAGVSIHPNEQFF
many TRBD1 TRBJ1-6 TRBV20-1 TGCAGTGCTAGGGGACAGGGTGGTCCACCCCTCCACTTT CSARGQGGPPLHF
many TRBD2 TRBJ2-5 TRBV7-9 TGTGCCAGCAGCTTCGGGACTAGCGGGAGGGCCGCAGAGACCCAGTACTTC CASSFGTSGRAAETQYF
many - TRBJ2-7 TRBV5-1 TGCGCCAGCAGCTGGGGTTTCTCCTACGAGCAGTACTTC CASSWGFSYEQYF
many - TRBJ1-5 TRBV7-9 TGTGCCAGCAGCGCCGGGGGAAGGGATCAGCCCCAGCATTTT CASSAGGRDQPQHF
many - TRBJ1-2 TRBV12-5 TGTGCTAGTGGTTTGTTCGGGGGCTATGGCTACACCTTC CASGLFGGYGYTF
many TRBD2 TRBJ2-7 TRBV12-3/TRBV12-4 TGTGCCAGCAGTTTTACGGGGGGGTTCGGGGAGCAGTACTTC CASSFTGGFGEQYF
many - TRBJ1-2 TRBV6-2/TRBV6-3 TGTGCCAGCGCCAGGGAACTCTACAGCTACACCTTC CASARELYSYTF
many TRBD2 TRBJ2-1 TRBV20-1 TGCAGTGCTCGGACTAGCGGGAGGGTCTACAATGAGCAGTTCTTC CSARTSGRVYNEQFF
many - TRBJ2-1 TRBV5-1 TGCGCCAGCAGCTTCTCTGGGGCTCGATCCTACAATGAGCAGTTCTTC CASSFSGARSYNEQFF
many TRBD2 TRBJ2-3 TRBV6-6 TGTGCCAGCAGCCCCCCGAGCGGGAGGGCCGCGGATACGCAGTATTTT CASSPPSGRAADTQYF
many TRBD2 TRBJ2-1 TRBV5-1 TGCGCCAGCAGCTTGGTTGCGGGAGGTCCCTACAATGAGCAGTTCTTC CASSLVAGGPYNEQFF
few - TRBJ1-1 TRBV7-7 TGTGCCAGCAGTTCTGGGGGCCGCGAAGCTTTCTTT CASSSGGREAFF
many - TRBJ1-2 TRBV7-2 TGTGCCAGCAGCCCCGAGGGACCGCTAAACTATGGCTACACCTTC CASSPEGPLNYGYTF
many TRBD1 TRBJ1-2 TRBV27 TGTGCCAGCAGTTTACGGACCCCGTCCCAGGGGGCGGTAGGCTACACCTTC CASSLRTPSQGAVGYTF
few - TRBJ2-3 TRBV4-1 TGCGCCAGCAGCCAAGAAGGCAGGGACACAGATACGCAGTATTTT CASSQEGRDTDTQYF
many - TRBJ2-1 TRBV12-3/TRBV12-4 TGTGCCAGCAGTCCTAGGGGGATAGTATACAATGAGCAGTTCTTC CASSPRGIVYNEQFF
many TRBD1 TRBJ1-4 TRBV18 TGTGCCAGCTCACCGACAGGGCCGGCTAATGAAAAACTGTTTTTT CASSPTGPANEKLFF
few - TRBJ1-5 TRBV6-2/TRBV6-3 TGTGCCAGCAGTTACAAGGTGGCAGTCAGCAATCAGCCCCAGCATTTT CASSYKVAVSNQPQHF